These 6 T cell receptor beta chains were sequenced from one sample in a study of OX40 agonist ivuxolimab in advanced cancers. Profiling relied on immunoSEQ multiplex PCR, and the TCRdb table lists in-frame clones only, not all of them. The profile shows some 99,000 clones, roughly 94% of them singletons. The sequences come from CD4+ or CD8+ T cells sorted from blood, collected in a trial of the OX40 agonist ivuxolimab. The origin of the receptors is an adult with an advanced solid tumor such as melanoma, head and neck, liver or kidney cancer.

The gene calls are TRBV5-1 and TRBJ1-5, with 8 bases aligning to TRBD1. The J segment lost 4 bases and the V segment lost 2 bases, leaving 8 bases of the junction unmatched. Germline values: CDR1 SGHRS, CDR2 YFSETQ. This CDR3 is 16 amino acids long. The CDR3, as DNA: TGCGCCAGCAGCTTCGGGACAGGCCTTGGAAATCAGCCCCAGCATTTT. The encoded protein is CASSFGTGLGNQPQHF. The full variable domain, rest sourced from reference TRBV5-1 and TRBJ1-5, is KAGVTQTPRYLIKTRGQQVTLSCSPISGHRSVSWYQQTPGQGLQFLFEYFSETQRNKGNFPGRFSGRQFSNSRSEMNVSTLELGDSALYLCASSFGTGLGNQPQHFGDGTRLSIL.

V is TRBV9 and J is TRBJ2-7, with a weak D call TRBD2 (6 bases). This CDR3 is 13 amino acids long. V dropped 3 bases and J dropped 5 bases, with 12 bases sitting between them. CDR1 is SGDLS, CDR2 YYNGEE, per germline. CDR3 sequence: CASSDSPGDEQYF. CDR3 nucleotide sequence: TGTGCCAGCAGCGACTCCCCGGGGGACGAGCAGTACTTC.

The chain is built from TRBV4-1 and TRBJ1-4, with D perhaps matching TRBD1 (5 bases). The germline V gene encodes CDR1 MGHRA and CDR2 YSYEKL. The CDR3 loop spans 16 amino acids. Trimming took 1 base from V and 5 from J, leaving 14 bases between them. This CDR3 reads CASSQVAGLGNEKLFF. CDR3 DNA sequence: TGCGCCAGCAGCCAAGTGGCAGGGCTCGGGAATGAAAAACTGTTTTTT.

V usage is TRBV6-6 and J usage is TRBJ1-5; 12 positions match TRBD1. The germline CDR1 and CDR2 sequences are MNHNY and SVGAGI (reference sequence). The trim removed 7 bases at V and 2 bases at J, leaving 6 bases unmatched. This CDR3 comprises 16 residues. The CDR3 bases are TGTGCCAGCACTCCGGGACAGGGGGCCCGCAATCAGCCCCAGCATTTT. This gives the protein CASTPGQGARNQPQHF.

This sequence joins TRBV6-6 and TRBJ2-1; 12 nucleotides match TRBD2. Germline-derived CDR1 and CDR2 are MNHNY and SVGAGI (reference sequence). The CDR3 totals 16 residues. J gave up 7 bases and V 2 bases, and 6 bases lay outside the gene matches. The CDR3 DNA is TGTGCCAGCAGTTACCTCGGTCTAGCGGGAGGGAATGAGCAGTTCTTC. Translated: CASSYLGLAGGNEQFF.

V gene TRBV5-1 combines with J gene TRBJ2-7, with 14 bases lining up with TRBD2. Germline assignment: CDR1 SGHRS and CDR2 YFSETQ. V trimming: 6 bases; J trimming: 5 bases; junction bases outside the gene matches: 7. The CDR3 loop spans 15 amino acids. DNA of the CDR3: TGCGCCAGCAATCGACTAGCGGGAGGGCCTCACGAGCAGTACTTC. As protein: CASNRLAGGPHEQYF.